The 3 T cell receptor beta chains below all came from one sample that was sequenced in a study of blood T cell repertoires in COVID-19. Repertoires were generated with immunoSEQ multiplex PCR, while TCRdb's copy carries only in-frame clones and drops some. In the table there are 50,000 to 70,000 clones, approximately 86% of which are singletons. The sequencing input was peripheral blood. These receptors were taken from a man over 45 with active COVID-19.

The V call is TRBV19, the J call TRBJ2-1, with D possibly TRBD2 on 6 matching bases. The germline CDR1 and CDR2 sequences are LNHDA and SQIVND (reference sequence). The V and J ends lost 1 base and 10 bases respectively, with 11 bases between them. The CDR3 runs to 13 residues. CDR3 nucleotides: TGTGCCAGTAGTATAGGGGTGGGAGGCGAGCAGTTCTTC. It specifies CASSIGVGGEQFF.

This chain joins TRBV10-1 and TRBJ2-4; TRBD2 might be the D (5 bases). There are 13 residues in the CDR3. The germline gives CDR1 WNHNN, CDR2 SYGVQD (reference sequence). V was shortened by 3 bases and J by 9 bases, with 12 bases between the two germline ends. The CDR3 spells CASSEVGEGIQYF. The CDR3 DNA follows: TGCGCCAGCAGTGAAGTCGGGGAAGGCATTCAGTACTTC.

CDR3 residues: CASSIVSGSRNEQFF. The CDR3 DNA reads as TGTGCCAGTAGTATAGTTAGCGGGAGCCGGAATGAGCAGTTCTTC. V and J are TRBV19 and TRBJ2-1; 9 bases match TRBD2. Trimming took 1 base from V and 7 from J; bases not matched to a gene: 5. The CDR3 is made up of 15 amino acids. Germline V gene lookup returns CDR1 LNHDA and CDR2 SQIVND (reference sequence).